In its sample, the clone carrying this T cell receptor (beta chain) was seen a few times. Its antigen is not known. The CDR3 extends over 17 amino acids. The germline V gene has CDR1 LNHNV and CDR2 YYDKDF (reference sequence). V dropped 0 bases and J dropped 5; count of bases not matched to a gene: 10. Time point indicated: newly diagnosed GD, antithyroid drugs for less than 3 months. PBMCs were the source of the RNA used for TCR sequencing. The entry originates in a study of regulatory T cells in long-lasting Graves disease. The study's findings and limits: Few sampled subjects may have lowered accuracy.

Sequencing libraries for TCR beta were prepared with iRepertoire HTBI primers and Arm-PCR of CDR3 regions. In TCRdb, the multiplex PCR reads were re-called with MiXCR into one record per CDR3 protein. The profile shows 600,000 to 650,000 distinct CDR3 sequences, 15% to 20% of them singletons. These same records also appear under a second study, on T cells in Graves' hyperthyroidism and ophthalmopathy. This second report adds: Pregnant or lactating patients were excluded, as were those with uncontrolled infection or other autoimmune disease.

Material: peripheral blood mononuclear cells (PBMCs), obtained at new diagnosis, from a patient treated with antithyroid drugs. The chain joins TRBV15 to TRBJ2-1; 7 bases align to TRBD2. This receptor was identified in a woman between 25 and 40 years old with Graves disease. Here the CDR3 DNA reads TGTGCCACCAGCAGAGATTCGTGGCGGGAGAGTAACAATGAGCAGTTCTTC. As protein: CATSRDSWRESNNEQFF. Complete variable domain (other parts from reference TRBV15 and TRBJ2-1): DAMVIQNPRYQVTQFGKPVTLSCSQTLNHNVMYWYQQKSSQAPKLLFHYYDKDFNNEADTPDNFQSRRPNTSFCFLDIRSPGLGDTAMYLCATSRDSWRESNNEQFFGPGTRLTVL.